Listed here is a single T cell receptor (beta chain). The antigen remains unidentified. This sample was taken from a study of radiotherapy plus CTLA-4 blockade in lung cancer. In the study overall: Objective response rate was over 15%; disease control rate, approximately 28%.

Per germline, CDR1 SNHLY and CDR2 FYNNEI. This CDR3 comprises 15 residues. V shed 4 bases and J 3 bases; nucleotides not matched to a gene: 2. Study findings and constraints: Tumor-origin TCR clones grew in blood after radiotherapy plus ipilimumab.

Focal radiation with ipilimumab CTLA-4 blockade was given to patients with chemo-refractory metastatic non-small-cell lung cancer. TCRdb's table, derived via immunoSEQ multiplex PCR, lists solely in-frame clones and lacks some. The data contain about 80,000 clones, about 84% of them singletons. This specimen consisted of peripheral blood, obtained from a patient treated with radiotherapy plus ipilimumab. This clonotype originated in a human donor with non-small cell lung cancer who had stable disease on radiotherapy plus ipilimumab. V gene TRBV2 combines with J gene TRBJ2-1, with TRBD2 identical over 11 bases. The CDR3: CASSGGLADYNEQFF. Here the CDR3 DNA reads TGTGCCAGCAGTGGGGGACTAGCGGACTACAATGAGCAGTTCTTC.